This passage covers 10 T cell receptor beta chains from one sample sequenced in a study of control samples from healthy donors and cancer patients. Some clones are missing from TCRdb's copy, which holds only in-frame ones; the method was immunoSEQ multiplex PCR. The table includes about 92,000 clones, 82% detected once. Sequencing used blood. Receptor source: a woman aged 60-70 years in good health.

This clone has only a few counts. The chain carries TRBV6-6 and TRBJ1-2, with a tentative D call TRBD1 (6 bases). In germline, CDR1 is MNHNY, CDR2 SVGAGI (reference sequence). V lost 4 bases and J 5 bases, leaving 17 bases between the germline ends. The CDR3 loop spans 15 amino acids. The CDR3 reads CASSSSRGLEYGYTF. The CDR3 bases are TGTGCCAGCAGTTCAAGCAGGGGTCTTGAATATGGCTACACCTTC.

V and J are TRBV6-5 and TRBJ2-7; the match to TRBD1 covers 7 bases. CDR1 is MNHEY and CDR2 is SVGAGI in the germline V gene. The CDR3 runs 13 residues. Trimming took 8 bases from V and 2 from J; bases not matched to a gene: 6. CDR3 bases: TGTGCCAGCCGAACAGGGGATCCCTACGAGCAGTACTTC. Amino acid sequence: CASRTGDPYEQYF.

The rearrangement links TRBV5-6 to TRBJ2-5, with TRBD2 matching over 11 bases. The junction had 13 bases not matched to a gene; V was cut back by 2 bases and J by 1 base. Germline values: CDR1 SGHDT, CDR2 YYEEEE. The length of the CDR3 is 19 residues. In DNA form, the CDR3 reads TGTGCCAGCAGCTTTCCGACTATTGGGCTAGCGGGGGGCCAAGAGACCCAGTACTTC. This sequence encodes CASSFPTIGLAGGQETQYF.

The V call is TRBV7-9, the J call TRBJ2-1; 8 positions match TRBD2. V trimming: 5 bases; J trimming: 5 bases; junction bases outside the gene matches: 5. The CDR3 spans 14 residues. From germline, CDR1 is SEHNR and CDR2 FQNEAQ (reference sequence). CDR3 nucleotides: TGTGCCAGCAGCGGAACTAGCGGTCACAATGAGCAGTTCTTC. This sequence encodes CASSGTSGHNEQFF.

CDR3 amino acids: CASSTGLGEQYF. The CDR3 DNA reads as TGTGCCAGCTCAACCGGACTGGGAGAGCAGTACTTC. The chain combines TRBV18 with TRBJ2-7; possible D gene TRBD2, 5 bases. The V end was cut by 5 bases, the J end by 7 bases, with 12 bases between. CDR1 KGHSH and CDR2 LQKENI come from the germline V gene. CDR3 size: 12 residues.

In the case of this clone: The missing conserved phenylalanine or tryptophan at the end of this CDR3 makes a read error likely. The chain uses TRBV10-3 and TRBJ2-7, with 9 bases lining up with TRBD1. V was clipped by 0 bases and J by 4 bases; unmatched bases: 1. In germline, CDR1 is ENHRY, CDR2 SYGVKD. This CDR3 contains 14 residues. CDR3 in amino acids: CAISESTGGYEQYL. The CDR3 DNA reads TGTGCCATCAGTGAGTCGACAGGGGGGTACGAGCAGTACCTC.

The chain uses TRBV12-3 or TRBV12-4 and TRBJ1-2, with a weak D call TRBD1 (6 bases). V was trimmed by 6 bases and J by 4 bases, leaving 12 bases between them. This CDR3 contains 13 residues. CDR3 sequence reads: CASREQGFYGYTF. CDR3 bases: TGTGCCAGCAGAGAACAGGGTTTCTATGGCTACACCTTC.

This clone came up a few times. The CDR3 DNA sequence: TGTGCCAGGGGGCGGGGGACTAATGAAAAACTGTTTTTT. This codes for CARGRGTNEKLFF. The chain uses TRBV28 and TRBJ1-4; weak D call: TRBD1 (5 bases). Germline V gene sequence: CDR1 MDHEN, CDR2 SYDVKM. Trimming removed 9 bases at V and 2 bases at J, with 10 bases between. The CDR3 length is 13 residues.

This chain joins TRBV11-2 and TRBJ2-2; either TRBD1 or TRBD2 may fit D (5 bases each). The length of the CDR3 is 14 residues. CDR1 is SGHAT, CDR2 FQNNGV, per germline. V was clipped by 3 bases and J by 7 bases, with 12 bases between them. In DNA form, the CDR3 reads TGTGCCAGCAGCTTTTCAGGGACGGTCGGGGAGCTGTTTTTT. It encodes CASSFSGTVGELFF.

The chain joins TRBV24-1 to TRBJ2-1, with 9 bases that match TRBD2. The CDR3 runs to 18 residues. The J segment lost 0 bases and the V segment lost 1 base, leaving 6 bases of the junction unmatched. The germline V gene has CDR1 KGHDR and CDR2 SFDVKD. The CDR3, as DNA: TGTGCCACCAGTGATTTAGGCGGCGGGGGGGGCTCCTACAATGAGCAGTTCTTC. Translation gives CATSDLGGGGGSYNEQFF.